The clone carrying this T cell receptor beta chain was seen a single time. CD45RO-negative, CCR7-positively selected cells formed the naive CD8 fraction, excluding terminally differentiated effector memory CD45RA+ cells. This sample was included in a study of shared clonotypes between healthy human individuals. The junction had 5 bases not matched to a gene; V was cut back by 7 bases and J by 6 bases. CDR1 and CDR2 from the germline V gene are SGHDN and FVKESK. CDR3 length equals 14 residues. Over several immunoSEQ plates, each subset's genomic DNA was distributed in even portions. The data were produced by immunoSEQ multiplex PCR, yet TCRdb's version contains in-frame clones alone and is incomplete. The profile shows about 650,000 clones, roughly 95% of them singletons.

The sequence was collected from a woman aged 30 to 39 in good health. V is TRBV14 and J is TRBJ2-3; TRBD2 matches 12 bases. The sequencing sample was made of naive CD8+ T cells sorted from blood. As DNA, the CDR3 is TGTGCCAGCACCCTAGCGGGAGGGTCCGATACGCAGTATTTT. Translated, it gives CASTLAGGSDTQYF.